Listed here are 25 T cell receptor beta chains from one sample, sequenced in a study of human T cells and chemical hapten exposure. Time point described: patch test 3, about 24 weeks after DPC sensitization. Treatment in this sample: therapeutic diphenylcyclopropenone sensitization with weekly scalp DPC. TCRdb processed the RACE reads anew with MiXCR; each CDR3 protein has one entry. The sample includes under 100,000 distinct CDR3 sequences, less than 14% seen only once; the top ten take around 3.7%. Sample: whole blood, taken in connection with sensitization to the hapten diphenylcyclopropenone (DPC). The receptors were sampled from a woman aged 50 to 60 with alopecia areata. Some clones in this sample may be carry-over from other donors' samples.

This clonotype was counted only a few times. V gene TRBV20-1 combines with J gene TRBJ2-1, with TRBD2 matching over 8 bases. This CDR3 has 14 amino acids. Germline V gives CDR1 DFQATT, CDR2 SNEGSKA (reference sequence). The V segment lost 1 base and the J segment 6 bases; nucleotides outside the gene matches: 5. This CDR3 is CSARVISGANEQFF. The CDR3 DNA is TGCAGTGCTAGAGTAATTAGCGGGGCCAATGAGCAGTTCTTC.

A note on this clonotype: Being one base from a much bigger clone, this may be a read error. The missing conserved phenylalanine or tryptophan at the end of this CDR3 makes a read error likely. The chain has TRBV29-1 and TRBJ1-1, with D unresolved. The V gene's germline CDR1 is SQVTM and CDR2 ANQGSEA. The CDR3 contains 15 residues. V lost 4 bases and J lost 1, with 16 bases in between. DNA for the CDR3: TGCAGCGTTGCCCCACATGACACCTCGAACACTGAAGCTTTCCTT. This sequence encodes CSVAPHDTSNTEAFL.

The rearrangement links TRBV6-1 to TRBJ1-1; D perhaps matches TRBD1 (5 bases). The V gene's germline CDR1 is MNHNS and CDR2 SASEGT. V gave up 8 bases and J gave up 0 bases, with 7 bases separating them. The CDR3 contains 12 residues. Here the CDR3 DNA reads TGTGCCAGCTGGGACCTGAACACTGAAGCTTTCTTT. This sequence encodes CASWDLNTEAFF.

The chain has TRBV29-1 and TRBJ2-5; no clear D. CDR1 is SQVTM and CDR2 is ANQGSEA in the germline V gene. With 3 bases removed from V and 2 bases from J, the gap between germline ends came to 7 bases. There are 12 residues in the CDR3. In nucleotides, the CDR3 is TGCAGCGTTGATAAGAGACAAGAGACCCAGTACTTC. It is translated as CSVDKRQETQYF. Full variable domain (outside the CDR3, taken from reference TRBV29-1 and TRBJ2-5): SAVISQKPSRDICQRGTSLTIQCQVDSQVTMMFWYRQQPGQSLTLIATANQGSEATYESGFVIDKFPISRPNLTFSTLTVSNMSPEDSSIYLCSVDKRQETQYFGPGTRLLVL.

This clonotype showed up many times. V usage is TRBV11-2 and J usage is TRBJ2-3; 8 nucleotides line up with TRBD2. V lost 4 bases, J lost 3 bases, and 9 bases stayed unmatched. The CDR3 contains 16 residues. Germline-derived CDR1 and CDR2 are SGHAT and FQNNGV. The CDR3 bases are TGTGCCAGCAGCTCCGCCCCGGGACTAGGGACAGATACGCAGTATTTT. This translates into CASSSAPGLGTDTQYF.

The chain recombines TRBV20-1 with TRBJ1-2, with a possible D match to TRBD1 (5 bases). CDR3 length: 13 amino acids. CDR1 DFQATT and CDR2 SNEGSKA come from the germline V gene (reference sequence). Trimming shortened V by 7 bases and J by 6 bases, and 18 bases separated the two germline ends. The CDR3 sequence: CSGLAGGGNGYTF. The CDR3 nucleotides are TGCAGTGGGTTGGCGGGGGGAGGGAATGGCTACACCTTC.

This clonotype showed up many times. V gene TRBV11-2 combines with J gene TRBJ2-2; no reliable D call. Trimming cost V 3 bases and J 0 bases, with 2 bases left between them. Germline CDR1 and CDR2: SGHAT and FQNNGV. The CDR3 consists of 13 residues. The DNA of the CDR3 is TGTGCCAGCAGCTTCACGAACACCGGGGAGCTGTTTTTT. This encodes CASSFTNTGELFF.

This clonotype was picked up a small number of times. The chain couples TRBV7-2 to TRBJ2-2; 7 nucleotides align to TRBD1. This CDR3 has 17 residues. Per germline, CDR1 SGHTA and CDR2 FQGNSA. V trimming: 1 base; J trimming: 0 bases; junction bases outside the gene matches: 5. The CDR3 spells CASSLGGQGANTGELFF. CDR3 nucleotides: TGTGCCAGCAGCTTAGGAGGGCAGGGGGCGAACACCGGGGAGCTGTTTTTT.

The V and J genes are TRBV20-1 and TRBJ1-4; no definite D call. Trimming shortened V by 6 bases and J by 6 bases, and 14 bases separated the two germline ends. Germline values: CDR1 DFQATT, CDR2 SNEGSKA (reference sequence). The length of the CDR3 is 13 residues. CDR3: CSARLGRDEKLFF. Here the CDR3 DNA reads TGCAGTGCCCGCCTAGGCCGTGATGAAAAACTGTTTTTT.

This clonotype has at least ten counts. This chain links TRBV6-5 with TRBJ2-1, with 14 nucleotides matching TRBD2. There are 17 residues in the CDR3. Trimming took 5 bases from V and 5 from J; bases not matched to a gene: 8. CDR1 is MNHEY and CDR2 is SVGAGI in the germline V gene. As DNA, the CDR3 is TGTGCCAGCAGTCCGGGACTAGCGGGAGAGCGGAACAATGAGCAGTTCTTC. This codes for CASSPGLAGERNNEQFF.

This chain joins TRBV2 and TRBJ2-2, with D unresolved. The germline V gene encodes CDR1 SNHLY and CDR2 FYNNEI. V lost 4 bases, J lost 1 base, and 4 bases lay in between. The CDR3 is 13 amino acids. CDR3: CASSGQNTGELFF. DNA for the CDR3: TGTGCCAGCAGTGGACAGAACACCGGGGAGCTGTTTTTT.

This clonotype was detected ten times or more. The chain recombines TRBV6-2 or TRBV6-3 with TRBJ1-1, with 11 nucleotides matching TRBD1. CDR1 and CDR2 (germline): MNHEY, SVGEGT. The CDR3 is made up of 17 amino acids. Trimming took 4 bases from V and 5 from J; bases not matched to a gene: 12. The CDR3 DNA reads as TGTGCCAGCAGTTCCGGGACAGGGGGGAAAAGAGGAACTGAAGCTTTCTTT. This encodes CASSSGTGGKRGTEAFF.

The V gene is TRBV18, the J gene TRBJ2-6, with D possibly matching TRBD1 (6 bases). The CDR3 totals 15 residues. Germline CDR1 and CDR2: KGHSH and LQKENI. Trimming shortened V by 1 base and J by 2 bases, and 6 bases separated the two germline ends. This CDR3 reads CASSPRGPGANVLTF. CDR3 sequence (DNA): TGTGCCAGCTCACCACGGGGGCCTGGGGCCAACGTCCTGACTTTC.

The J gene is TRBJ1-2, the V gene TRBV28, with 7 bases identical to TRBD1. V trimming: 2 bases; J trimming: 7 bases; junction bases outside the gene matches: 10. This CDR3 spans 15 amino acids. Per the germline V gene, CDR1 is MDHEN and CDR2 is SYDVKM. CDR3 sequence: CASSLPPTGRGGYTF. CDR3 nucleotide sequence: TGTGCCAGCAGTTTACCCCCGACAGGGCGAGGTGGCTACACCTTC.

The V call is TRBV6-2 or TRBV6-3, the J call TRBJ2-7; D is undetermined. Germline CDR1 reads MNHEY; CDR2 reads SVGEGT. With 8 bases removed from V and 1 base from J, the gap between germline ends came to 12 bases. This CDR3 contains 13 residues. The CDR3 DNA is TGTGCCAGCGGACGCTACGGATCCTACGAGCAGTACTTC. Its protein product is CASGRYGSYEQYF.

Many counts were recorded for this clonotype. The rearrangement joins TRBV20-1 to TRBJ2-3; 13 positions match TRBD2. V gave up 6 bases and J gave up 0 bases; unmatched junction bases: 15. The germline V gene encodes CDR1 DFQATT and CDR2 SNEGSKA (reference sequence). The CDR3 sequence is 19 residues long. DNA for the CDR3: TGCAGTGCCAGGACTAGCGGGAGCTTCGCCCTTCCTAGCACAGATACGCAGTATTTT. This encodes CSARTSGSFALPSTDTQYF.

There are many counts of this clonotype. The chain is built from TRBV20-1 and TRBJ1-1, with D unresolved. V lost 4 bases to trimming and J lost 4 bases, with 13 bases between them. This CDR3 has 13 amino acids. Germline V gives CDR1 DFQATT, CDR2 SNEGSKA (reference sequence). The CDR3 region has the DNA TGCAGTGCTACAGACCCCTTTGGCACTGAAGCTTTCTTT. Translating it yields CSATDPFGTEAFF.

This clonotype was seen at least ten times. The chain recombines TRBV11-2 with TRBJ2-7; D call uncertain. Germline CDR1 reads SGHAT; CDR2 reads FQNNGV. Trimming removed 3 bases from V and 2 bases from J, with 8 bases in between. The CDR3 sequence is 13 residues long. The CDR3 region is CASSFFSTYEQYF. CDR3 nucleotide sequence: TGTGCCAGCAGCTTTTTCTCAACCTACGAGCAGTACTTC.

The CDR3 DNA sequence: TGCAGCGTTGAGGTTATGCAAGAGACCCAGTACTTC. It codes for CSVEVMQETQYF. The chain has TRBV29-1 and TRBJ2-5; D not resolved. Germline values: CDR1 SQVTM, CDR2 ANQGSEA. CDR3 size: 12 residues. Trimming removed 3 bases at V and 2 bases at J, with 7 bases between.

This clonotype showed up just a few times. The gene calls are TRBV29-1 and TRBJ1-5; D is ambiguous. Germline V CDR1 and CDR2: SQVTM, ANQGSEA. This CDR3 is built from 12 residues. Trimming shortened V by 2 bases and J by 8 bases, and 10 bases separated the two germline ends. The CDR3 protein is CSVEQPGEPQHF. The CDR3, as DNA: TGCAGCGTTGAACAGCCCGGTGAGCCCCAGCATTTT. Together with reference TRBV29-1 and TRBJ1-5, the CDR3 gives the full variable domain: SAVISQKPSRDICQRGTSLTIQCQVDSQVTMMFWYRQQPGQSLTLIATANQGSEATYESGFVIDKFPISRPNLTFSTLTVSNMSPEDSSIYLCSVEQPGEPQHFGDGTRLSIL.

The chain couples TRBV7-6 to TRBJ2-6; D ambiguous. CDR1 is SGHVS, CDR2 FNYEAQ, per germline. This CDR3 region has 14 residues. Trimming removed 2 bases from V and 2 bases from J, with 4 bases in between. The DNA of the CDR3 is TGTGCCAGCAGCTTAACCCCTGGGGCCAACGTCCTGACTTTC. This codes for CASSLTPGANVLTF.

This clonotype has at least ten counts. The chain joins TRBV7-3 to TRBJ2-1, with 9 bases lining up with TRBD2. This CDR3 is 17 amino acids long. Looked up from germline, CDR1 is SGHTA and CDR2 is FQGTGA. The junction had 11 bases not matched to a gene; V was cut back by 1 base and J by 7 bases. The CDR3 DNA reads TGTGCCAGCAGCTTAATGTCGACTAGCGGCAAAGGGAATGAGCAGTTCTTC. Translating gives CASSLMSTSGKGNEQFF.

This clonotype was recorded many times. The rearrangement joins TRBV20-1 to TRBJ1-2; D is ambiguous. The length of the CDR3 is 13 residues. The V and J ends lost 0 bases and 4 bases respectively, with 9 bases between them. Per the germline V gene, CDR1 is DFQATT and CDR2 is SNEGSKA (reference sequence). In DNA form, the CDR3 reads TGCAGTGCTAGAGATCCCTTCCGCTATGGCTACACCTTC. It is translated as CSARDPFRYGYTF.

This clonotype was detected only a few times. This rearrangement joins TRBV20-1 to TRBJ1-2; the D gene is possibly TRBD1 (5 bases). Germline lookup yields CDR1 DFQATT and CDR2 SNEGSKA (reference sequence). The length of the CDR3 is 14 residues. The CDR3 coding sequence is TGCAGCGGCGGGGCCTATTTTCCCGACTATGGCTACACCTTC. Translation: CSGGAYFPDYGYTF.

This clonotype has a handful of counts. This sequence joins TRBV5-1 and TRBJ2-5; 11 bases line up with TRBD2. The CDR3 sequence is 15 residues long. Losses at the gene ends were 7 bases for V and 5 bases for J; bases not matched to a gene: 10. Germline lookup yields CDR1 SGHRS and CDR2 YFSETQ. The chain's CDR3 is CASCSTSGIRETQYF. The CDR3 DNA reads as TGCGCCAGCTGTTCGACTAGCGGGATTCGCGAGACCCAGTACTTC.